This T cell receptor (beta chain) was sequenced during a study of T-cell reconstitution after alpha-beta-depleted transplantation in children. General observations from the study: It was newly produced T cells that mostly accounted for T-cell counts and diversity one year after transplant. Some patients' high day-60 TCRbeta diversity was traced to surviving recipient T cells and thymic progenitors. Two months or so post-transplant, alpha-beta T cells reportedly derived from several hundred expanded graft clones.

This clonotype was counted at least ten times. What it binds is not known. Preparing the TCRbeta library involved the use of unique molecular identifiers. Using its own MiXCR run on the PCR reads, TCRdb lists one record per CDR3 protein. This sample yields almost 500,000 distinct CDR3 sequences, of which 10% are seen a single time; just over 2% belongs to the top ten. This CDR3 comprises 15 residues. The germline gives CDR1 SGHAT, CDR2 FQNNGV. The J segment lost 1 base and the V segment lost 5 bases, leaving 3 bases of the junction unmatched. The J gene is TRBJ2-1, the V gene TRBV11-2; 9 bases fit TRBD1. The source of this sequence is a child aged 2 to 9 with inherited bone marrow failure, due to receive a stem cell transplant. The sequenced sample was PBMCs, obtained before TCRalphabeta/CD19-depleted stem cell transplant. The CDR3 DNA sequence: TGTGCCAGCAGCGGAGGGACAGGGTCCTACAATGAGCAGTTCTTC. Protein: CASSGGTGSYNEQFF.